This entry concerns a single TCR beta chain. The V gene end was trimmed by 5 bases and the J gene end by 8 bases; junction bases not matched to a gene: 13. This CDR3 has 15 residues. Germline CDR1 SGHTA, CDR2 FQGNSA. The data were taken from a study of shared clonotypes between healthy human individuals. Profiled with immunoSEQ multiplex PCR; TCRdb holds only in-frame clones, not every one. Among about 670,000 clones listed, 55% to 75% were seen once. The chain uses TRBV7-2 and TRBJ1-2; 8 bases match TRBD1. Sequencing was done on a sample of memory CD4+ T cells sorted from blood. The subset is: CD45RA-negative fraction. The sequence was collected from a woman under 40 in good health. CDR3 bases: TGTGCCAGCAGCCCGCGGGTAGGACAGGGCCAAGGCTACACCTTC. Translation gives CASSPRVGQGQGYTF.